These T cell receptor beta chains were read from a single sample in a study of cytomegalovirus exposure and HLA in healthy donors. Sequencing was performed with immunoSEQ multiplex PCR; in TCRdb, only in-frame clones are kept and a portion is missing. The profile shows 150,000 to 200,000 clones, almost 85% of them singletons. Sample: PBMCs. The receptors derive from a boy younger than 18 in good health and CMV-seronegative. Both conserved end residues are part of each CDR3. D genes are given only for firm matches. Expanded clones get a size class; other rows say once, few or many, or leave the size out.

CDR3 protein	CDR3 DNA	clone size	D gene	V gene	J gene
CASRGTSGSSYEQYF	TGCGCCAGCAGGGGCACTAGCGGAAGCTCCTACGAGCAGTACTTC	.	TRBD2	TRBV5-1	TRBJ2-7
CASSDGTSGPDTQYF	TGTGCCAGCAGTGACGGGACTAGCGGGCCAGATACGCAGTATTTT	.	TRBD2	TRBV6-4	TRBJ2-3
CASRQQSSQFF	TGTGCCAGCAGGCAACAGTCTTCCCAGTTCTTC	.	.	TRBV27	TRBJ2-1
CASSFGTGGRNQPQHF	TGTGCCAGCAGCTTCGGGACAGGGGGCCGGAATCAGCCCCAGCATTTT	.	TRBD1	TRBV7-8	TRBJ1-5
CASSQGGWLIYEQYF	TGTGCCAGCAGCCAAGGAGGTTGGCTCATCTACGAGCAGTACTTC	.	.	TRBV14	TRBJ2-7
CASSGSGTGGEAQYF	TGTGCCAGCAGCGGGTCCGGGACAGGGGGCGAGGCCCAGTACTTC	.	TRBD1	TRBV9	TRBJ2-5
CASSQAFRRQGAEKLFF	TGCGCCAGCAGCCAAGCCTTCAGAAGGCAGGGTGCGGAAAAACTGTTTTTT	few	.	TRBV4-1	TRBJ1-4
CASSLRPSSARGNEQFF	TGTGCCAGCAGCTTAAGGCCCAGTAGCGCTCGGGGCAATGAGCAGTTCTTC	.	.	TRBV11-2	TRBJ2-1
CASSERAGLPYF	TGTGCCAGCAGTGAACGTGCAGGGTTGCCGTATTTT	.	.	TRBV2	TRBJ1-5
CAWRSPGQGNLRLFF	TGTGCCTGGAGGTCTCCGGGACAGGGGAACTTAAGACTGTTTTTT	.	TRBD1	TRBV30	TRBJ1-4
CASSLGGQGGQETQYF	TGCGCCAGCAGCTTGGGGGGACAGGGTGGTCAAGAGACCCAGTACTTC	.	TRBD1	TRBV5-1	TRBJ2-5
CASSEGGQYEQYF	TGTGCCAGCAGTGAAGGTGGACAGTACGAGCAGTACTTC	.	.	TRBV6-1	TRBJ2-7
CAWDRRIEAFF	TGTGCCTGGGACAGGCGGATTGAAGCTTTCTTT	.	.	TRBV30	TRBJ1-1
CASSPSDRDYEQYF	TGTGCCAGCAGCCCATCCGACAGGGATTACGAGCAGTACTTC	.	TRBD1	TRBV9	TRBJ2-7